This T cell receptor (beta chain) was recovered during a study of shared clonotypes between healthy human individuals. Study results and limitations: Among non-shared clonotypes, generation probabilities were lower than among those shared by all four donors. The genetic and exposure-history diversity represented was limited by few donors.

Measured with immunoSEQ multiplex PCR; TCRdb has only the in-frame clones, and not every one. This sample has about 1.1 million clones; about four fifths occur once, and the top ten carry under 0.8%. CDR1 SGHVS and CDR2 FQNEAQ come from the germline V gene. Trimming cost V 1 base and J 3 bases; bases outside gene matches: 12. The CDR3 loop spans 18 amino acids. In the case of this clone: The target antigen is unknown.

The receptor was derived from a man between 18 and 35 years old in good health. Some clones in this sample may be carry-over from other donors' samples. Sequences were obtained from memory CD4+ T cells from PBMCs. Subset given: CD45RA-negative fraction. The chain employs TRBV7-8 and TRBJ2-1, with 7 bases aligning to TRBD2. CDR3 bases: TGTGCCAGCAGCTTAGGCTCTCGGGAGGAAATCTACTACAATGAGCAGTTCTTC. Its translation is CASSLGSREEIYYNEQFF.